The T cell receptor (beta chain) described here comes from a study of blood T cells in healthy people across ages (dated by TCRdb to about 2015). Study-wide context: Template switching captured roughly one uniquely barcoded TCR beta cDNA molecule per two T cells in model experiments. To track age-related changes in TCR beta repertoire diversity, the study relied on deep sequencing normalized with unique cDNA molecular identifiers. Four age groups were formed from the donors: young (average approximately 15 years), middle-aged (around 41), aged (62) and long-lived (less than 85). To avoid experimental bias, donors of different ages were distributed randomly across sequencing lanes. The study analyzed two additional independent replicas of 1 million unique cDNA reads from the same blood draw for two donors, one aged 18 to 29 and one aged 80 or older.

CDR1 and CDR2, per the germline V gene (reference sequence), are DFQATT and SNEGSKA. The V end loses 3 bases and the J end loses 2 bases, and a stretch of 13 bases separates them. Counted from cysteine to phenylalanine, this CDR3 has 14 amino acids. Solely the CDR3 DNA is kept, with 42 bases framed from the first base. Study-wide findings and limitations: As age increased, observed TCR beta diversity per million T cells dropped in a roughly linear way, and a significant reduction was already evident by age 40. Because profiling used bulk unsorted PBMCs, naive and antigen-experienced compartments could not be compared conclusively. A strong correlation was found between observed TCR beta diversity and the percentage of naive T cells measured by flow cytometry. Compared with the aged group, more naive CD4+ T cells, fewer expanded clones and increased TCR diversity were shown by the long-lived group, suggesting age selection. Donor CMV infection status was unknown, potentially confounding age-related changes in expanded clonotypes. Estimates of total diversity from one million sequenced T cells were regarded as lower bounds and underestimates.

Systemically healthy Caucasian individuals from Russia, 39 in total and aged about 6 to 100 years, were included as donors. Around 10 milliliters of peripheral blood were drawn from each donor into EDTA-treated Vacutainer tubes. Ficoll-Paque density-gradient centrifugation was used to isolate PBMCs, with at least 6 million per sample. Trizol reagent was used to extract total RNA from the PBMCs, yielding at least 6 micrograms per sample. Naive CD45RAhigh/CD27high T cell percentages were measured by flow cytometry on a PBMC aliquot from every donor. Library preparation was by 5' RACE. These reads were obtained on an Illumina HiSeq 2500. The second PCR ran for about 7 to 11 cycles and used a J-beta primer mix along with a sample-barcoded 5' primer. A unique molecular identifier was introduced onto each TCR beta cDNA molecule by a template-switch 5' adaptor carrying 12 random nucleotides. At least 2.5 million CDR3-containing paired-end reads were obtained from each sample. The Mint cDNA synthesis kit, primed by a TRBC-specific oligonucleotide, was used to synthesize first-strand cDNA from all RNA. All cDNA was treated with uracil-DNA glycosylase and then went through a first 18-cycle PCR with the universal primers M1SS and BC2_uni_R. The published analysis was carried out like this. For normalization, 1 million high-quality reads were randomly selected from each sample, with every read carrying a distinct molecular identifier. Instead of being binned into consensus sequences, reads that shared molecular identifiers were thrown out. MiTCR, set to a Q25 quality threshold and the strictest error-elimination algorithm, was used for CDR3 identification, clonotype clustering and error correction. A nonparametric unseen species model with Euler transformation was used to estimate lower-bound total TCR beta diversity. The raw public reads went through TCRdb reprocessing: fastp at Q25, MiXCR clone calling, in-frame beta chains kept. Every distinct CDR3 protein forms one entry, paired with its most common genes and DNA. The authors' filters were not applied to this entry. Within this sample are hundreds of thousands of distinct CDR3 sequences, with around 40% of them counted one time only. The top ten clones comprise 20% to 25% of the sample.

Turning to this clonotype: It lacks a known antigen. No base qualities exist here, and no much larger clone lies one base off it.

This receptor was taken from a woman aged 55 to 70 in good health. The sample consisted of blood. Rearrangement joined TRBV20-1 to TRBJ1-2; perhaps TRBD1 is the D gene, with 6 bases matching. The DNA sequence follows: TGCAGTGCTAGTGTTGGGGGCGCAAACTATGGCTACACCTTC. Translation gives CSASVGGANYGYTF.